This T cell receptor (beta chain) was retrieved from a study of cytomegalovirus exposure and HLA in healthy donors. Broader study findings: Presence/absence analysis assumed near-uniform sequencing depth across donors. A few V segments could not be told apart, such as TRBV6-2 and TRBV6-3, and were left out.

Notes on this clone: Its antigen remains unknown.

This CDR3 contains 14 residues. Trimming took 2 bases from V and 6 from J, leaving 14 bases between them. CDR1 and CDR2 (germline): MNHEY, SVGAGI. The PCR had 60 Vbeta and 13 Jbeta primers. Sequenced by immunoSEQ multiplex PCR; TCRdb stores in-frame clones only, minus some. This sample has approximately 140,000 clones, with approximately 80% found just once. The sequencing input was PBMCs. The clonotype comes from an older woman in good health and CMV-seronegative. This chain connects TRBV6-5 to TRBJ2-7; D gene unclear. As DNA, the CDR3 is TGTGCCAGCAGTTACCTCGCCGTAGGCGGCGAGCAGTACTTC. It encodes CASSYLAVGGEQYF.